There are a few counts of the clone carrying this T cell receptor beta chain. Antigen specificity is unknown. The record originates from a study of blood T cells in healthy people across ages. A sample-barcoded 5' primer and a J-beta primer mix were used in a second PCR of roughly 6 to 11 cycles. MiXCR was run by TCRdb on the 5' RACE reads, yielding one entry per CDR3 protein. The sample contains around 1,000,000 distinct CDR3 sequences, less than 25% of which appear only once. This CDR3 has 11 residues. V lost 4 bases and J lost 3, with 6 bases in between. The germline V gene has CDR1 SQVTM and CDR2 ANQGSEA. Study-level findings and limits: In older individuals, TCR beta diversity per million T cells was lower, falling roughly linearly with age.

The same data also went into a second study, on T cells of mothers and their children.

Sequencing was carried out using blood. The sequence derives from a girl aged 2 to 10 in good health. V and J are TRBV29-1 and TRBJ1-2; D is unresolved. CDR3 sequence reads: CSVVSYYGYTF. CDR3 nucleotides: TGCAGCGTTGTGTCTTACTATGGCTACACCTTC. The full variable domain, in which reference TRBV29-1 and TRBJ1-2 provide the parts outside the CDR3, is SAVISQKPSRDICQRGTSLTIQCQVDSQVTMMFWYRQQPGQSLTLIATANQGSEATYESGFVIDKFPISRPNLTFSTLTVSNMSPEDSSIYLCSVVSYYGYTFGSGTRLTVV.